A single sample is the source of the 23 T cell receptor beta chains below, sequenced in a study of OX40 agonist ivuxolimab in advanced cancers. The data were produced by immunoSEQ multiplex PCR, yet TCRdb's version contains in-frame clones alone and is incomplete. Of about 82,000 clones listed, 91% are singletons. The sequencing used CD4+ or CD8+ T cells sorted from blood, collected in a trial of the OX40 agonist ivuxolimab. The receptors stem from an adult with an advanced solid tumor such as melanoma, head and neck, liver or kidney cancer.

CDR3 nucleotides: TGTGCCAGCAGTTCGCCCTGGGAAGTCATGAACACTGAAGCTTTCTTT. It codes for CASSSPWEVMNTEAFF. The chain carries TRBV28 and TRBJ1-1; no definite D call. This CDR3 has 16 amino acids. With 4 bases removed from V and 0 bases from J, the gap between germline ends came to 15 bases. Germline assignment: CDR1 MDHEN and CDR2 SYDVKM.

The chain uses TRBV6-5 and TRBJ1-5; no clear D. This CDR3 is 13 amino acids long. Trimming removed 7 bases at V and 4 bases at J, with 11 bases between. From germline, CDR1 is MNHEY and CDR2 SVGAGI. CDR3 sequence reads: CASTPQRNQPQHF. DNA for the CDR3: TGTGCCAGCACCCCGCAGCGGAATCAGCCCCAGCATTTT.

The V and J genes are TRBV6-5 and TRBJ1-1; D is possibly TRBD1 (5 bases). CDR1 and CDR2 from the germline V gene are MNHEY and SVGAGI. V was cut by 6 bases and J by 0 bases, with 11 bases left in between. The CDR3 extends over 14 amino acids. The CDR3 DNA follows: TGTGCCAGCAGGTCGGGACTCATGAACACTGAAGCTTTCTTT. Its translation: CASRSGLMNTEAFF.

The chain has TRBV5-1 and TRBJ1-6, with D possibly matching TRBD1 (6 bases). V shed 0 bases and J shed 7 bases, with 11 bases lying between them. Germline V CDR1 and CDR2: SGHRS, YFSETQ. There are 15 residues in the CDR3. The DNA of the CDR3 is TGCGCCAGCAGCTTGGATTACCAGGGGAATTCACCCCTCCACTTT. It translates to CASSLDYQGNSPLHF.

CDR3 sequence: CASSSLRGQGNQPQHF. The CDR3 DNA reads as TGTGCCAGCAGCTCCTTGCGAGGACAGGGGAATCAGCCCCAGCATTTT. This rearrangement joins TRBV5-6 to TRBJ1-5; 9 bases fit TRBD1. The V and J ends lost 3 bases and 4 bases, in that order; junction bases with no gene match: 8. The CDR3 consists of 16 residues. Germline assignment: CDR1 SGHDT and CDR2 YYEEEE.

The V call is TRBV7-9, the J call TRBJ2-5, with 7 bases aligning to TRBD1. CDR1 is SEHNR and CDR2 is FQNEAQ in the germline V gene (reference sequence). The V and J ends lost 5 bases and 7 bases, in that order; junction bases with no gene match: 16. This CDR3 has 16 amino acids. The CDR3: CASSMTGTPLLGTQYF. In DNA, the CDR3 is TGTGCCAGCAGCATGACAGGGACCCCGCTTTTGGGGACCCAGTACTTC.

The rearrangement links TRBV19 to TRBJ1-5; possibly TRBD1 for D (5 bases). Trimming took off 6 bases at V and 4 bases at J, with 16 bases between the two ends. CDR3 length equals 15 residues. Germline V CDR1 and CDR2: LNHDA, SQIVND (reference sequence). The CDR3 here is CASSSFGDGNQPQHF. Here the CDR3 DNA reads TGTGCCAGTAGCTCCTTCGGGGACGGGAATCAGCCCCAGCATTTT.

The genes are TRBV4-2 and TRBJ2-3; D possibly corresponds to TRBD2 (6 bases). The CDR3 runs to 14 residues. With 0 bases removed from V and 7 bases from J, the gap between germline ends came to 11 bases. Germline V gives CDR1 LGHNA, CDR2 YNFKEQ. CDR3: CASSQETSGNTQYF. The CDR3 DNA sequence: TGTGCCAGCAGCCAAGAGACTAGTGGAAATACGCAGTATTTT.

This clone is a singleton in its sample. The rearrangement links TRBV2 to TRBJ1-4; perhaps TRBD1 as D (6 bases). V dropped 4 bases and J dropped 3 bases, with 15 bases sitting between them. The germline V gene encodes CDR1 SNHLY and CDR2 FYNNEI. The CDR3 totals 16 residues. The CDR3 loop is CASSVQGATPNEKLFF. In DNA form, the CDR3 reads TGTGCCAGCAGTGTACAGGGAGCTACCCCTAATGAAAAACTGTTTTTT.

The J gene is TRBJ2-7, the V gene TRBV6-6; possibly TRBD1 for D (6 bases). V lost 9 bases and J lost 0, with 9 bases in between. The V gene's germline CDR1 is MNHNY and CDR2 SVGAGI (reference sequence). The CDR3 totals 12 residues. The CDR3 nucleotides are TGTGCCAGTACAGGGAACTCCTACGAGCAGTACTTC. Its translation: CASTGNSYEQYF.

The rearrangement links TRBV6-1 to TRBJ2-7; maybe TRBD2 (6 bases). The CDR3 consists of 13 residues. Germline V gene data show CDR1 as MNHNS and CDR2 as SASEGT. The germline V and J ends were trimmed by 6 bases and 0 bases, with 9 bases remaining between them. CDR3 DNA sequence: TGTGCCAGCAGAACGGGAGCCTCCTACGAGCAGTACTTC. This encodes CASRTGASYEQYF.

CDR3 in DNA: TGTGCCAGCAGTCGGACTAGCGGGTCTTCCTACAATGAGCAGTTCTTC. Protein: CASSRTSGSSYNEQFF. The chain couples TRBV4-2 to TRBJ2-1, with 11 bases lining up with TRBD2. The germline gives CDR1 LGHNA, CDR2 YNFKEQ. J was trimmed by 1 base and V by 6 bases; bases with no gene match: 5. CDR3 length: 16 residues.

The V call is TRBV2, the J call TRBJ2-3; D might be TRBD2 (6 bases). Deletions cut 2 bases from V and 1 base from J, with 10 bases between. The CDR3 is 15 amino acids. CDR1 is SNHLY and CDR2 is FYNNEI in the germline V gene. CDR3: CASSETSPRTDTQYF. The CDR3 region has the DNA TGTGCCAGCAGTGAAACTAGCCCACGCACAGATACGCAGTATTTT.

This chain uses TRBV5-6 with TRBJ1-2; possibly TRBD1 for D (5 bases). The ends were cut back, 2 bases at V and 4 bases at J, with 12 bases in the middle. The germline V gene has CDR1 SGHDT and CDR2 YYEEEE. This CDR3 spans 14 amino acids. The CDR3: CASSFTDSPYGYTF. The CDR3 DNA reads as TGTGCCAGCAGCTTCACAGACAGTCCCTATGGCTACACCTTC.

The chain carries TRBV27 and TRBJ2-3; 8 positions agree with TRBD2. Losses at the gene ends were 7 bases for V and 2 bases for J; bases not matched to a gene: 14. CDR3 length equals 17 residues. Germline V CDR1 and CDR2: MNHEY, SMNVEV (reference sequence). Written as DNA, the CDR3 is TGTGCCAGCAATCGGGAGGGCCTTAACGTTTACACAGATACGCAGTATTTT. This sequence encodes CASNREGLNVYTDTQYF.

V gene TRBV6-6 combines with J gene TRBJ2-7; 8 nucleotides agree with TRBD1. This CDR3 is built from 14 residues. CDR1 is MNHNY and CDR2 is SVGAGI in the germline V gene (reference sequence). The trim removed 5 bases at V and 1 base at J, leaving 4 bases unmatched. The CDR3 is CASSKDRASYEQYF. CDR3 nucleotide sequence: TGTGCCAGCAGTAAGGACAGGGCGTCCTACGAGCAGTACTTC.

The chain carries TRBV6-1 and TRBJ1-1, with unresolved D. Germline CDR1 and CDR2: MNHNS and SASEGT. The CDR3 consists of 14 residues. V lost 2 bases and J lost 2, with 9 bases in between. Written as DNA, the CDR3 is TGTGCCAGCAGTGAACTCGGGTTAAACACTGAAGCTTTCTTT. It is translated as CASSELGLNTEAFF.

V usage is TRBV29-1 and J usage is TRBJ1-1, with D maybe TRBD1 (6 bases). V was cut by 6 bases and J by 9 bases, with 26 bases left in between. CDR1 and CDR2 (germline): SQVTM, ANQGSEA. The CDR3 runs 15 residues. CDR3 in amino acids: CSVSPPGSGGTQAFF. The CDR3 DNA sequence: TGCAGCGTATCGCCTCCCGGAAGTGGAGGGACACAAGCTTTCTTT.

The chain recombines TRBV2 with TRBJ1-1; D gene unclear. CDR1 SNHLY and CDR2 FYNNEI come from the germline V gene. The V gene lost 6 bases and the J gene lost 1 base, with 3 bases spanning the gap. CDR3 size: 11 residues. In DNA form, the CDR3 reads TGTGCCAGCAGCGAGAACACTGAAGCTTTCTTT. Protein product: CASSENTEAFF.

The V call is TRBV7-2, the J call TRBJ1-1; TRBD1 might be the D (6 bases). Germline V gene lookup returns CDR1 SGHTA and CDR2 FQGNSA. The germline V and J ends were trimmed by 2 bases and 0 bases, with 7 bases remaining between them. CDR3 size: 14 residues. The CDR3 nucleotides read TGTGCCAGCAGCTTAAGACAGGTGAACACTGAAGCTTTCTTT. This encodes CASSLRQVNTEAFF. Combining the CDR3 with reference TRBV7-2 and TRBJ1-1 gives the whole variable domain GAGVSQSPSNKVTEKGKDVELRCDPISGHTALYWYRQSLGQGLEFLIYFQGNSAPDKSGLPSDRFSAERTGGSVSTLTIQRTQQEDSAVYLCASSLRQVNTEAFFGQGTRLTVV.

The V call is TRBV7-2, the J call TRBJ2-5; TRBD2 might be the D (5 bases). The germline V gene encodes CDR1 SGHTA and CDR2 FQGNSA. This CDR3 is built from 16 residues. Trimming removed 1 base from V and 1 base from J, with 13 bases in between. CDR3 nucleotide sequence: TGTGCCAGCAGCTTAGGAGGGCATCGAAGCCAAGAGACCCAGTACTTC. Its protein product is CASSLGGHRSQETQYF.

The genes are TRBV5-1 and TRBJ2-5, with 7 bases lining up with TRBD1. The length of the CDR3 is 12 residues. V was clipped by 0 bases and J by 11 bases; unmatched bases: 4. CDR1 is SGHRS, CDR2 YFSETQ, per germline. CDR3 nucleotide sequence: TGCGCCAGCAGCTTGGCCGGGACAGATCAGTACTTC. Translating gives CASSLAGTDQYF.

As DNA, the CDR3 is TGTGCCAGCAGTTTTTTGGGCCAGGGGCCACCCCTCCACTTT. Residues: CASSFLGQGPPLHF. This chain links TRBV28 with TRBJ1-6; TRBD1 is a possible D gene (6 bases). V dropped 3 bases and J dropped 11 bases, with 14 bases sitting between them. Germline V gene sequence: CDR1 MDHEN, CDR2 SYDVKM. The CDR3 extends over 14 amino acids.